The 30 T cell receptor beta chains reported below all come from one sample, sequenced in a study of cytomegalovirus exposure and HLA in healthy donors. 13 Jbeta primers and 60 Vbeta primers were used for the PCR. TCRdb's copy holds only in-frame clones and misses some; the assay was immunoSEQ multiplex PCR. The top ten clones hold approximately 11% of a sample with roughly 98,000 clones, around 75% of them seen once. What was sequenced was PBMCs. Receptors were obtained from a man younger than 35 in good health and CMV-seropositive.

As concerns this clone: The junction departs from the called germline gene at one end, perhaps through a read error. The chain couples TRBV30 to TRBJ1-5; a possible D gene is TRBD1 (5 bases). Per germline, CDR1 GTSNPN and CDR2 SVGIG (reference sequence). This CDR3 has 13 amino acids. The CDR3 coding sequence is TGCTCCAGGGTCGACGGGGGAAATCAGCCCCAGCATTTT. Protein product: CSRVDGGNQPQHF.

The genes are TRBV18 and TRBJ1-1, with a possible D match to TRBD1 (5 bases). Trimming took off 6 bases at V and 3 bases at J, with 11 bases between the two ends. CDR3 length equals 13 residues. In germline, CDR1 is KGHSH, CDR2 LQKENI. CDR3 in DNA: TGTGCCAGCTCGTCACAGGTGTACACTGAAGCTTTCTTT. Its protein is CASSSQVYTEAFF. The entire variable domain, with the rest obtained from reference TRBV18 and TRBJ1-1, is as follows: NAGVMQNPRHLVRRRGQEARLRCSPMKGHSHVYWYRQLPEEGLKFMVYLQKENIIDESGMPKERFSAEFPKEGPSILRIQQVVRGDSAAYFCASSSQVYTEAFFGQGTRLTVV.

This chain uses TRBV5-1 with TRBJ2-1; 12 nucleotides line up with TRBD2. There are 16 residues in the CDR3. Germline lookup yields CDR1 SGHRS and CDR2 YFSETQ. The V gene end was trimmed by 2 bases and the J gene end by 6 bases; junction bases not matched to a gene: 6. The CDR3 reads CASSLRLAGEGNEQFF. The CDR3 DNA follows: TGCGCCAGCAGCTTAAGACTAGCGGGGGAGGGCAATGAGCAGTTCTTC. Full variable domain (rest looked up from reference TRBV5-1 and TRBJ2-1): KAGVTQTPRYLIKTRGQQVTLSCSPISGHRSVSWYQQTPGQGLQFLFEYFSETQRNKGNFPGRFSGRQFSNSRSEMNVSTLELGDSALYLCASSLRLAGEGNEQFFGPGTRLTVL.

The V gene is TRBV7-3, the J gene TRBJ1-2; TRBD1 matches 8 bases. This CDR3 region has 14 residues. The V segment lost 1 base and the J segment 10 bases; nucleotides outside the gene matches: 8. CDR1 SGHTA and CDR2 FQGTGA come from the germline V gene. CDR3 sequence: CASSLSTGGADYTF. The DNA of the CDR3 is TGTGCCAGCAGCTTAAGTACAGGGGGGGCAGACTACACCTTC.

The count of this clone is one. The chain is built from TRBV5-1 and TRBJ2-1, with D perhaps matching TRBD1 (5 bases). CDR1 and CDR2 (germline): SGHRS, YFSETQ. The V gene lost 5 bases and the J gene lost 6 bases, with 15 bases spanning the gap. The CDR3 contains 14 residues. CDR3: CASRFETAPNEQFF. Written as DNA, the CDR3 is TGCGCCAGCAGGTTCGAGACAGCCCCCAATGAGCAGTTCTTC.

The chain carries TRBV6-6 and TRBJ2-5; a weak D match, TRBD1 (5 bases). The CDR3 length is 14 residues. The germline gives CDR1 MNHNY, CDR2 SVGAGI (reference sequence). Trimming shortened V by 5 bases and J by 4 bases, and 14 bases separated the two germline ends. Written as DNA, the CDR3 is TGTGCCAGCAGTAACCAGGCGCAGGGAGAGACCCAGTACTTC. Amino acids: CASSNQAQGETQYF.

The chain employs TRBV21-1 and TRBJ1-1; the table's D gene call, TRBD1, was not cross checked with the DNA. TRBV21-1 is a recognized pseudogene. CDR3 length: 18 residues. CDR3 in DNA: TGTGCCAGCACCCAAGATGTCCGAAGGACAGGGAGGAACACTGAAGCTTTCTTT. Residues: CASTQDVRRTGRNTEAFF.

The V gene is TRBV5-1, the J gene TRBJ2-5; D is possibly TRBD2 (6 bases). The ends were cut back, 1 base at V and 2 bases at J, with 12 bases in the middle. CDR3 length equals 15 residues. CDR1 is SGHRS, CDR2 YFSETQ, per germline. The CDR3, as DNA: TGCGCCAGCAGCTTGAACGCGGGGCCGCAAGAGACCCAGTACTTC. Amino acid sequence: CASSLNAGPQETQYF.

V is TRBV7-9 and J is TRBJ1-6, with TRBD1 as a possible D gene (6 bases). The germline CDR1 and CDR2 sequences are SEHNR and FQNEAQ (reference sequence). This CDR3 has 14 residues. V was cut by 3 bases and J by 13 bases, with 16 bases left in between. The CDR3 DNA sequence: TGTGCCAGCAGCTTTAACAGGGCTTGGGTTCCCCTCCACTTT. This gives the protein CASSFNRAWVPLHF.

The CDR3 region has the DNA TGTGCCAGCAGCTTTACGACAGGGGGGACATCCTACGAGCAGTACTTC. Translating gives CASSFTTGGTSYEQYF. This chain links TRBV9 with TRBJ2-7, with 9 bases fitting TRBD1. The CDR3 runs to 16 residues. CDR1 and CDR2 (germline): SGDLS, YYNGEE. With V trimmed by 4 bases and J by 1 base, 9 bases remained unmatched.

The chain recombines TRBV5-6 with TRBJ1-2; 7 nucleotides agree with TRBD1. The V gene's germline CDR1 is SGHDT and CDR2 YYEEEE. This CDR3 spans 13 amino acids. V was clipped by 4 bases and J by 6 bases; unmatched bases: 6. The CDR3 is CASSGGGGDGYTF. In DNA, the CDR3 is TGTGCCAGCAGCGGCGGAGGGGGCGATGGCTACACCTTC.

The V gene is TRBV2, the J gene TRBJ2-7; D not certain. CDR1 is SNHLY and CDR2 is FYNNEI in the germline V gene. The length of the CDR3 is 11 residues. The V and J ends lost 2 bases and 7 bases respectively, with 6 bases between them. CDR3 in DNA: TGTGCCAGCAGTGAATGGAGAGAGCAGTACTTC. It codes for CASSEWREQYF.

The CDR3 loop reads CASRGLAAQGAQYF. CDR3 DNA sequence: TGCGCCAGCAGGGGACTAGCGGCCCAGGGGGCCCAGTACTTC. The chain combines TRBV4-1 with TRBJ2-5, with 11 bases lining up with TRBD2. The trim removed 6 bases at V and 9 bases at J, leaving 9 bases unmatched. The germline CDR1 and CDR2 sequences are MGHRA and YSYEKL. The CDR3 loop spans 14 amino acids.

This clone was seen only once. This rearrangement joins TRBV30 to TRBJ2-3; 8 positions agree with TRBD2. The ends lost 2 bases at V and 2 bases at J; junction bases unmatched: 6. The CDR3 runs 15 residues. Germline V gene lookup returns CDR1 GTSNPN and CDR2 SVGIG (reference sequence). Here the CDR3 reads CAWSRGGGPTDTQYF. The CDR3 DNA sequence: TGTGCCTGGAGTAGAGGCGGGGGGCCCACAGATACGCAGTATTTT.

This clone was detected only a few times. The J gene is TRBJ1-1, the V gene TRBV9; tentative D call: TRBD1 (6 bases). CDR3 length equals 16 residues. Trimming stripped 6 bases from V and 3 bases from J, with 21 bases between. Germline CDR1 is SGDLS and CDR2 is YYNGEE. The CDR3 reads CASTAPTGGRDTEAFF. CDR3 coding DNA: TGTGCCAGCACCGCACCTACGGGGGGGCGGGACACTGAAGCTTTCTTT. The variable domain in full, with the rest retrieved from reference TRBV9 and TRBJ1-1, is DSGVTQTPKHLITATGQRVTLRCSPRSGDLSVYWYQQSLDQGLQFLIQYYNGEERAKGNILERFSAQQFPDLHSELNLSSLELGDSALYFCASTAPTGGRDTEAFFGQGTRLTVV.

This chain links TRBV14 with TRBJ1-1; 8 bases are a match to TRBD1. V lost 4 bases to trimming and J lost 4 bases; unmatched junction nucleotides: 8. There are 15 residues in the CDR3. Germline CDR1 SGHDN, CDR2 FVKESK. The CDR3 DNA is TGTGCCAGCAGCCCTAGGACAGGGAGGCTCACTGAAGCTTTCTTT. The encoded protein is CASSPRTGRLTEAFF. Variable domain in full (rest from reference TRBV14 and TRBJ1-1): EAGVTQFPSHSVIEKGQTVTLRCDPISGHDNLYWYRRVMGKEIKFLLHFVKESKQDESGMPNNRFLAERTGGTYSTLKVQPAELEDSGVYFCASSPRTGRLTEAFFGQGTRLTVV.

This chain's CDR3 is CASSVRGIRNTEAFF. The CDR3, as DNA: TGTGCCAGCAGTGTCCGGGGAATAAGGAACACTGAAGCTTTCTTT. V and J are TRBV25-1 and TRBJ1-1, with D hard to call. The V and J ends lost 4 bases and 1 base respectively, with 13 bases between them. Per germline, CDR1 MGHDK and CDR2 SYGVNS. The CDR3 sequence is 15 residues long.

The chain has TRBV19 and TRBJ2-7; no firm D call. V lost 0 bases, J lost 3 bases, and 15 bases lay in between. Germline V CDR1 and CDR2: LNHDA, SQIVND (reference sequence). The CDR3 length is 16 residues. In DNA, the CDR3 is TGTGCCAGTAGTATAGATAGAACAGCACAAAGCTACGAGCAGTACTTC. The encoded protein is CASSIDRTAQSYEQYF.

A single count supports this clone. The CDR3 reads CASSLVAGDLYEQYF. The CDR3 DNA is TGCGCCAGCAGCTTGGTAGCGGGGGATCTCTACGAGCAGTACTTC. The chain is built from TRBV5-1 and TRBJ2-7, with 9 bases fitting TRBD2. CDR1 is SGHRS, CDR2 YFSETQ, per germline. The CDR3 consists of 15 residues. V lost 0 bases and J lost 3; bases outside the gene matches: 4.

V is TRBV5-1 and J is TRBJ2-7; 8 positions agree with TRBD2. Germline loops: CDR1 SGHRS, CDR2 YFSETQ. With 7 bases clipped from V and 2 bases from J, the junction kept 5 bases outside the gene matches. The CDR3 has 13 residues. The CDR3: CASRTSSPYEQYF. The CDR3, as DNA: TGCGCCAGCCGGACTAGCTCACCCTACGAGCAGTACTTC.

The genes are TRBV18 and TRBJ2-1; D call uncertain. The CDR3 has 13 amino acids. Trimming shortened V by 3 bases and J by 0 bases, and 3 bases separated the two germline ends. CDR1 and CDR2 (germline): KGHSH, LQKENI. The CDR3 region has the DNA TGTGCCAGCTCACCTAGCTCCTACAATGAGCAGTTCTTC. It codes for CASSPSSYNEQFF.

The CDR3 region has the DNA TGTGCCAGCAGCTTAATGCGTGAGGGCGCGGCCGCTTTCTTT. Its protein product is CASSLMREGAAAFF. The V gene is TRBV7-8, the J gene TRBJ1-1; D not resolved. The CDR3 has 14 residues. The germline V gene has CDR1 SGHVS and CDR2 FQNEAQ. Trimming took 2 bases from V and 11 from J, leaving 18 bases between them.

V is TRBV5-1 and J is TRBJ2-7; tentatively, D is TRBD2 (7 bases). Per the germline V gene, CDR1 is SGHRS and CDR2 is YFSETQ. This CDR3 region has 15 residues. Deletions cut 4 bases from V and 2 bases from J, with 16 bases between. The CDR3 DNA follows: TGCGCCAGCAGCCCCGGGGGGCGGCTGACCTACGAGCAGTACTTC. Its protein product is CASSPGGRLTYEQYF.

The chain combines TRBV25-1 with TRBJ2-2; the D is unclear. Trimming took 1 base from V and 4 from J, leaving 7 bases between them. CDR1 is MGHDK, CDR2 SYGVNS, per germline. This CDR3 has 14 residues. The CDR3 DNA follows: TGTGCCAGCAGTGAATTCGCCGGCACCGGGGAGCTGTTTTTT. Translation gives CASSEFAGTGELFF.

The V gene is TRBV29-1, the J gene TRBJ2-7; D may be TRBD2 (6 bases). Germline CDR1 SQVTM, CDR2 ANQGSEA. The length of the CDR3 is 12 residues. Trimming removed 1 base at V and 6 bases at J, with 10 bases between. As DNA, the CDR3 is TGCAGCGTTGAAGGGGGGGAAGCCGAGCAGTACTTC. Protein: CSVEGGEAEQYF.

The J gene is TRBJ2-3, the V gene TRBV5-1; perhaps TRBD1 as D (8 bases). Trimming stripped 0 bases from V and 12 bases from J, with 14 bases between. Germline lookup yields CDR1 SGHRS and CDR2 YFSETQ. The CDR3 length is 13 residues. CDR3 bases: TGCGCCAGCAGCTTGGCGACAGGGGAGGGTCAGTATTTT. As protein: CASSLATGEGQYF.

The rearrangement joins TRBV7-9 to TRBJ1-1, with 8 bases aligning to TRBD1. Germline CDR1 reads SEHNR; CDR2 reads FQNEAQ (reference sequence). This CDR3 comprises 16 residues. V lost 2 bases, J lost 3 bases, and 8 bases stayed unmatched. This chain's CDR3 is CASSLKVQTGDTEAFF. The CDR3 coding sequence is TGTGCCAGCAGCTTAAAGGTCCAGACAGGGGACACTGAAGCTTTCTTT.

The chain joins TRBV4-2 to TRBJ2-5; 12 positions match TRBD2. V was clipped by 4 bases and J by 2 bases; unmatched bases: 2. Germline CDR1 LGHNA, CDR2 YNFKEQ. The CDR3 has 15 residues. In DNA form, the CDR3 reads TGTGCCAGCAGCCGAACTAGCGGGGGGCAAGAGACCCAGTACTTC. It is translated as CASSRTSGGQETQYF.

Only a few counts were recorded for this clone. The chain carries TRBV6-6 and TRBJ2-7, with D possibly matching TRBD1 (8 bases). CDR3 size: 15 residues. Trimming stripped 4 bases from V and 6 bases from J, with 19 bases between. Germline V gene data show CDR1 as MNHNY and CDR2 as SVGAGI (reference sequence). CDR3 nucleotides: TGTGCCAGCAGTTCAGCCGGACAGGGAGGGTCCGAGCAGTACTTC. Amino acids: CASSSAGQGGSEQYF.

The chain couples TRBV30 to TRBJ1-2; D gene unclear. The CDR3 has 13 residues. Germline CDR1 and CDR2: GTSNPN and SVGIG (reference sequence). With 2 bases removed from V and 10 bases from J, the gap between germline ends came to 17 bases. DNA of the CDR3: TGTGCCTGGAGTTGGGGAGGCAGGTCCGACTACACCTTC. Residues: CAWSWGGRSDYTF.